These T cell receptor beta chains were read from a single sample in a study of shared clonotypes between healthy human individuals. Using immunoSEQ multiplex PCR, the repertoire was profiled, and TCRdb retains in-frame clones only, with some absent. The sample shows about 2.2 million clones, about 93% of them seen only once. Input material: naive CD8+ T cells from PBMCs. Receptors were obtained from a man aged 18 to 30 in good health. Some clones in this sample may be carry-over from other donors' samples. The CDR3 runs from the conserved cysteine through the conserved F or W. Each record gives: V gene, J gene, CDR3 length, CDR3 protein.

V gene: TRBV5-6
J gene: TRBJ2-3
CDR3 length: 17
CDR3 protein: CASSRTGTSGYTDTQYF

V gene: TRBV10-3
J gene: TRBJ1-1
CDR3 length: 10
CDR3 protein: CAMGDTEAFF

V gene: TRBV27
J gene: TRBJ2-3
CDR3 length: 14
CDR3 protein: CASRTESSTDTQYF

V gene: TRBV7-9
J gene: TRBJ2-7
CDR3 length: 14
CDR3 protein: CASSFKDTQWQQYF

V gene: TRBV9
J gene: TRBJ2-5
CDR3 length: 15
CDR3 protein: CASSVFGTGEETQYF

V gene: TRBV11-1
J gene: TRBJ2-4
CDR3 length: 13
CDR3 protein: CASSLGTVNIQYF

V gene: TRBV27
J gene: TRBJ1-5
CDR3 length: 16
CDR3 protein: CASSFRLGGGNQPQHF

V gene: TRBV9
J gene: TRBJ2-7
CDR3 length: 14
CDR3 protein: CASSLTEGVREQYF

V gene: TRBV5-1
J gene: TRBJ2-7
CDR3 length: 15
CDR3 protein: CASTEDSRGVYEQYF

V gene: TRBV5-1
J gene: TRBJ1-1
CDR3 length: 14
CDR3 protein: CASSLVQGDTEAFF

V gene: TRBV20-1
J gene: TRBJ2-7
CDR3 length: 10
CDR3 protein: CSAAGSEQYF

V gene: TRBV6-1
J gene: TRBJ2-7
CDR3 length: 14
CDR3 protein: CASSAGTRTYEQYF

V gene: TRBV4-2
J gene: TRBJ2-2
CDR3 length: 15
CDR3 protein: CASSFPEDSTGELFF

V gene: TRBV30
J gene: TRBJ2-3
CDR3 length: 14
CDR3 protein: CAWALAVSTDTQYF

V gene: TRBV5-1
J gene: TRBJ1-1
CDR3 length: 15
CDR3 protein: CASSLGPELGAEAFF

V gene: TRBV27
J gene: TRBJ1-4
CDR3 length: 17
CDR3 protein: CASSSQIVTGRNEKLFF

V gene: TRBV7-2
J gene: TRBJ2-6
CDR3 length: 15
CDR3 protein: CASSLLSGGANVLTF

V gene: TRBV7-9
J gene: TRBJ2-1
CDR3 length: 14
CDR3 protein: CASSLGSGWNEQFF

V gene: TRBV13
J gene: TRBJ2-3
CDR3 length: 16
CDR3 protein: CASSLDAAGGADTQYF

V gene: TRBV5-1
J gene: TRBJ2-1
CDR3 length: 15
CDR3 protein: CASSLESSGYNEQFF

V gene: TRBV5-6
J gene: TRBJ1-1
CDR3 length: 17
CDR3 protein: CASSKGPGTVANTEAFF

V gene: TRBV7-7
J gene: TRBJ2-7
CDR3 length: 13
CDR3 protein: CASSQTLRSEQYF

V gene: TRBV13
J gene: TRBJ2-7
CDR3 length: 16
CDR3 protein: CASSLGGGRSKYEQYF

V gene: TRBV28
J gene: TRBJ2-7
CDR3 length: 14
CDR3 protein: CASSYGQGTGEQYF

V gene: TRBV27
J gene: TRBJ2-7
CDR3 length: 12
CDR3 protein: CASSQGPYEQYF

V gene: TRBV7-9
J gene: TRBJ2-2
CDR3 length: 16
CDR3 protein: CASSQGEVLTTGELFF

V gene: TRBV4-1
J gene: TRBJ2-7
CDR3 length: 13
CDR3 protein: CASSQRRTYEQYF

V gene: TRBV9
J gene: TRBJ2-7
CDR3 length: 13
CDR3 protein: CASSPPTQYEQYF

V gene: TRBV7-8
J gene: TRBJ2-1
CDR3 length: 17
CDR3 protein: CASSLDRLAGEVNEQFF

V gene: TRBV11-3
J gene: TRBJ2-1
CDR3 length: 15
CDR3 protein: CASSSPASGSNEQFF

V gene: TRBV9
J gene: TRBJ1-2
CDR3 length: 16
CDR3 protein: CASSVATYGGTYGYTF

V gene: TRBV19
J gene: TRBJ1-1
CDR3 length: 18
CDR3 protein: CASSITPPGREMNTEAFF

V gene: TRBV7-8
J gene: TRBJ2-7
CDR3 length: 12
CDR3 protein: CASSLEVHEQYF

V gene: TRBV29-1
J gene: TRBJ2-7
CDR3 length: 14
CDR3 protein: CSVRLAGLSYEQYF

V gene: TRBV11-2
J gene: TRBJ2-7
CDR3 length: 12
CDR3 protein: CASSWTSYEQYF

V gene: TRBV7-8
J gene: TRBJ1-5
CDR3 length: 12
CDR3 protein: CASSYVNQPQHF

V gene: TRBV11-2
J gene: TRBJ1-4
CDR3 length: 16
CDR3 protein: CASSLVAGVPNEKLFF

V gene: TRBV10-2
J gene: TRBJ1-4
CDR3 length: 14
CDR3 protein: CASSSVGRAEKLFF

V gene: TRBV28
J gene: TRBJ1-2
CDR3 length: 16
CDR3 protein: CASSKQGELRNYGYTF

V gene: TRBV19
J gene: TRBJ1-1
CDR3 length: 14
CDR3 protein: CASSPDWTPTEAFF

V gene: TRBV11-1
J gene: TRBJ2-3
CDR3 length: 15
CDR3 protein: CASSMRAASTDTQYF

V gene: TRBV5-6
J gene: TRBJ1-2
CDR3 length: 15
CDR3 protein: CASSLVGVGNYGYTF

V gene: TRBV28
J gene: TRBJ2-1
CDR3 length: 16
CDR3 protein: CASSLRGTGGWNEQFF

V gene: TRBV9
J gene: TRBJ2-2
CDR3 length: 14
CDR3 protein: CASSVEWGTGELFF

V gene: TRBV13
J gene: TRBJ2-3
CDR3 length: 13
CDR3 protein: CASSLDRVITQYF

V gene: TRBV6-5
J gene: TRBJ1-1
CDR3 length: 14
CDR3 protein: CASSPGTGNTEAFF

V gene: TRBV6-1
J gene: TRBJ2-7
CDR3 length: 15
CDR3 protein: CASSEFRQGGLEQYF

V gene: TRBV7-9
J gene: TRBJ1-5
CDR3 length: 17
CDR3 protein: CASSPEGGSVSNQPQHF

V gene: TRBV7-2
J gene: TRBJ2-1
CDR3 length: 16
CDR3 protein: CASSLLAGPSYNEQFF

V gene: TRBV5-4
J gene: TRBJ2-3
CDR3 length: 16
CDR3 protein: CASTPANLAGTDTQYF

V gene: TRBV6-5
J gene: TRBJ2-7
CDR3 length: 12
CDR3 protein: CASSYPSYEQYF